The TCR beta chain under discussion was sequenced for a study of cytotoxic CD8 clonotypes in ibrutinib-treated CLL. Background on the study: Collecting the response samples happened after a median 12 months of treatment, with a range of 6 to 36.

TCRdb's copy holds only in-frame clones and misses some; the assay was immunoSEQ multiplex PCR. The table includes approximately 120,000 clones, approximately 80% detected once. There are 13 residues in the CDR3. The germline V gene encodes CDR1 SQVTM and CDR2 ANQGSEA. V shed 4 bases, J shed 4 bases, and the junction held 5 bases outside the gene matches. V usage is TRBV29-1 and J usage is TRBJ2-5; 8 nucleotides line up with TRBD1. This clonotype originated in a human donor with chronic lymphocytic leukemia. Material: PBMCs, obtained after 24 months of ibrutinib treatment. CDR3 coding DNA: TGCAGCGTTGGTCGACAGGGGAGAGAGACCCAGTACTTC. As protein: CSVGRQGRETQYF. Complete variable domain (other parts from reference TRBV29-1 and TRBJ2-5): SAVISQKPSRDICQRGTSLTIQCQVDSQVTMMFWYRQQPGQSLTLIATANQGSEATYESGFVIDKFPISRPNLTFSTLTVSNMSPEDSSIYLCSVGRQGRETQYFGPGTRLLVL.